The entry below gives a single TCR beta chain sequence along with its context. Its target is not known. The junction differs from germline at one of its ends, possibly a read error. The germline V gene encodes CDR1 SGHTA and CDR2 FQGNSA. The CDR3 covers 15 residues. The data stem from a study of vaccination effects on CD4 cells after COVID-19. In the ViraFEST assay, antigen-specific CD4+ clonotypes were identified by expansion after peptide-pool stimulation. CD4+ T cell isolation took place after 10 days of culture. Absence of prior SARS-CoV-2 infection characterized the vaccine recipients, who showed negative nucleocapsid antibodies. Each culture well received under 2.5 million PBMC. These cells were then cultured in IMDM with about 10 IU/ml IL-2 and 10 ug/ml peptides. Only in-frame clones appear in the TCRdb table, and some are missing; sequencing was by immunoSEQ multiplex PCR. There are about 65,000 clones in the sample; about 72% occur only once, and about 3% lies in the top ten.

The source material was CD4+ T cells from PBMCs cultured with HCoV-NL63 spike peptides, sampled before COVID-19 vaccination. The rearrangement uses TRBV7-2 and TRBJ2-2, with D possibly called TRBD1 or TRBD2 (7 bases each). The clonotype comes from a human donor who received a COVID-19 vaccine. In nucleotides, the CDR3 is TGTGCCAGCAGCTCCCAAGCACAAGCCAGGGGGGGGCTGTTTTTT. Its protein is CASSSQAQARGGLFF.